The 2 T cell receptor beta chains listed next were all sequenced from one sample in a study of T cells after yellow fever vaccination. MiXCR was run by TCRdb on the 5' RACE reads, yielding one entry per CDR3 protein. The table lists a few hundred thousand distinct CDR3 sequences, 17% of them singletons. Here the sequenced sample was PBMCs, taken about 5 days after the first yellow fever vaccination. The receptors shown here come from a man between 18 and 29 years old who received the YFV17D yellow fever vaccine.

The rearrangement uses TRBV7-6 and TRBJ2-3; either TRBD1 or TRBD2 may fit D (6 bases each). Germline V CDR1 and CDR2: SGHVS, FNYEAQ. The CDR3 is 15 residues long. V lost 2 bases and J 3 bases, leaving 12 bases between the germline ends. CDR3 DNA: TGTGCCAGCAGCTTAAGAGGGGGGACGACAGATACGCAGTATTTT. This translates into CASSLRGGTTDTQYF.

V usage is TRBV11-2 and J usage is TRBJ2-2; no definite D call. The CDR3 has 17 amino acids. Germline V gene data show CDR1 as SGHAT and CDR2 as FQNNGV. The V end was cut by 0 bases, the J end by 2 bases, with 13 bases between. The CDR3 sequence is CASSLDIWAANTGELFF. The CDR3 bases are TGTGCCAGCAGCTTAGATATATGGGCAGCTAACACCGGGGAGCTGTTTTTT. The full variable domain, with the rest looked up from reference TRBV11-2 and TRBJ2-2, is EAGVAQSPRYKIIEKRQSVAFWCNPISGHATLYWYQQILGQGPKLLIQFQNNGVVDDSQLPKDRFSAERLKGVDSTLKIQPAKLEDSAVYLCASSLDIWAANTGELFFGEGSRLTVL.